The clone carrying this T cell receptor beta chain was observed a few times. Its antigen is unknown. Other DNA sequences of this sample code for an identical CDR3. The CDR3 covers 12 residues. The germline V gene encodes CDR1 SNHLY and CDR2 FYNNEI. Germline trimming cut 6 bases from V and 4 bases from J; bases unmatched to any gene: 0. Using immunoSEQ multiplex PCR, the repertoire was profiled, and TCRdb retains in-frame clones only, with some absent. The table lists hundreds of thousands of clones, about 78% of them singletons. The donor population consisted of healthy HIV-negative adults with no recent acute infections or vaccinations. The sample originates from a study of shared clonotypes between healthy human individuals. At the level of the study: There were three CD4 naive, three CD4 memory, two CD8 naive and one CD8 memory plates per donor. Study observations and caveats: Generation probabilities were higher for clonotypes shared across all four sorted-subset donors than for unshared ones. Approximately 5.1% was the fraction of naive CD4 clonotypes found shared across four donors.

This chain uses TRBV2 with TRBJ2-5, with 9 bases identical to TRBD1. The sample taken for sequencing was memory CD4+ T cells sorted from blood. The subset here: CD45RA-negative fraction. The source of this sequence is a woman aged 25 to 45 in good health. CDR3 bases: TGTGCCAGCAGGGGACAGGGAGAGACCCAGTACTTC. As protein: CASRGQGETQYF.